This T cell receptor (beta chain) was identified during a study of T cells in Graves' hyperthyroidism and ophthalmopathy. Patients with ophthalmopathy all had a Clinical Activity Score of at least 3, a NOSPECS grade of at least 4 and duration under 3 months. Patients were excluded for uncontrolled infection, other autoimmune disease, pregnancy or lactation. In its sample, this clonotype was seen many times. The antigen is not known. Researchers took RNA transcripts and amplified the TCR beta CDR3 regions from them. An initial round of RT-PCR targeting the TCR CDR3 relied on the HTBI primer set. TCRdb used MiXCR to reprocess the multiplex PCR reads, holding one entry per CDR3 protein. The table shows approximately 610,000 distinct CDR3 sequences, with around 15% occurring only once. This CDR3 has 15 residues. V lost 2 bases, J lost 5 bases, and 5 bases stayed unmatched. The germline CDR1 and CDR2 sequences are SGHTA and FQGTGA.

Overall study findings and caveats: Blood also carried most thyroid clonotypes expanded above 0.001.

The sequence came from a woman in her thirties or forties with Graves' ophthalmopathy. Sequences were obtained from blood. The V gene is TRBV7-3, the J gene TRBJ2-2; 7 positions agree with TRBD2. The CDR3 coding sequence is TGTGCCAGCAGCTTAGGTAGCGGGTTAACCGGGGAGCTGTTTTTT. This translates into CASSLGSGLTGELFF.